This T cell receptor beta chain emerged from a study of monozygotic twins with inflammatory bowel disease. CDR1 SGHAT and CDR2 FQNNGV come from the germline V gene. The CDR3 contains 18 residues. Via template switching, UMIs carrying a 6-nucleotide sample barcode were introduced. TCRdb reprocessed the 5' RACE reads; each CDR3 protein has one entry and no DNA is given. The sample totals roughly 300,000 distinct CDR3 sequences. Notes on the study in general: Whereas healthy co-twins had higher TCRbeta diversity (inverse Simpson), IBD patients had lower diversity. Support for a single strong signal or clonotype associated with IBD was absent.

On this clonotype: The antigen is not known.

The chain has TRBV11-2 and TRBJ2-6; TCRdb selects TRBD1, and the lack of DNA leaves this call unchecked. The sequence was collected from a human donor with ulcerative colitis or Crohn's disease, or a healthy co-twin of an affected twin (not recorded which). What was sequenced was blood. CDR3 region: CASSQARASPLGANVLTF. Full variable domain (rest looked up from reference TRBV11-2 and TRBJ2-6): EAGVAQSPRYKIIEKRQSVAFWCNPISGHATLYWYQQILGQGPKLLIQFQNNGVVDDSQLPKDRFSAERLKGVDSTLKIQPAKLEDSAVYLCASSQARASPLGANVLTFGAGSRLTVL.